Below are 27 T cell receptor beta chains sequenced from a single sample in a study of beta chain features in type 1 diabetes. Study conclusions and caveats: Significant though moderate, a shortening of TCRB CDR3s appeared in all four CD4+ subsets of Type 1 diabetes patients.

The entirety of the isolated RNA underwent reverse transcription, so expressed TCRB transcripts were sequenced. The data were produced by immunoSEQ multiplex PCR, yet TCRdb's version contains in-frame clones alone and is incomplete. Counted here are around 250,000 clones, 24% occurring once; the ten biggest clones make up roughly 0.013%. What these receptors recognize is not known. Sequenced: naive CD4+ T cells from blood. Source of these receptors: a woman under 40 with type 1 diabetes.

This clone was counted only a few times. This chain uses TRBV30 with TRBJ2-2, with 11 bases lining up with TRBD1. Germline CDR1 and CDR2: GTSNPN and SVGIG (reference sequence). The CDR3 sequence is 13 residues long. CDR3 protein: CAWGQGVTGELFF. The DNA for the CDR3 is TGTGCTTGGGGACAGGGGGTCACCGGGGAGCTGTTTTTT.

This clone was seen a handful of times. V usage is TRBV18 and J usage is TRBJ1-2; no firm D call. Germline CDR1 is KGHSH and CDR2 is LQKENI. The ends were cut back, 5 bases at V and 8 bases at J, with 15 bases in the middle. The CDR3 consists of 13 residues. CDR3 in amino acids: CASSTAQLTGYTF. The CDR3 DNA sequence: TGTGCCAGCTCAACAGCTCAGTTGACAGGCTACACCTTC.

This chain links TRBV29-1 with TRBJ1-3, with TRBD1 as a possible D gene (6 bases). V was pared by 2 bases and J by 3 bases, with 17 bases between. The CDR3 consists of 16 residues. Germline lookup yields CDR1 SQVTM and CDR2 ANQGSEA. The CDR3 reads CSVEFAEQGYGNTIYF. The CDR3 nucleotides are TGCAGCGTTGAATTCGCGGAACAGGGATATGGAAACACCATATATTTT.

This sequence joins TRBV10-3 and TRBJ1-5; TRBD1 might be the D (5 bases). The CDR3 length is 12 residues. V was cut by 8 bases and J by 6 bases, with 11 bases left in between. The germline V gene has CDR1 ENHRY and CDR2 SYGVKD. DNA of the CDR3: TGTGCCATCGGGACGGAGGGTCAGCCCCAGCATTTT. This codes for CAIGTEGQPQHF.

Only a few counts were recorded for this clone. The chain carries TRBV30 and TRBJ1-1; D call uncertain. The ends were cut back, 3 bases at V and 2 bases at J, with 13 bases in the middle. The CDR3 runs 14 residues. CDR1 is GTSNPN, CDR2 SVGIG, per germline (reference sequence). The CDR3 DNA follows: TGTGCCTGGAGGAGGGTACCTCCTAACACTGAAGCTTTCTTT. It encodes CAWRRVPPNTEAFF.

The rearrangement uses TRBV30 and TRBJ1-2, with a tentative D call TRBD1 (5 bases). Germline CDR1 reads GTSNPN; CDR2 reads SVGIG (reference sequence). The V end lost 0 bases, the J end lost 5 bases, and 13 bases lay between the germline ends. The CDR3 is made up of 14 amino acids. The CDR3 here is CAWSVGGVLYGYTF. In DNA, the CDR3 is TGTGCCTGGAGTGTGGGGGGAGTGCTTTATGGCTACACCTTC. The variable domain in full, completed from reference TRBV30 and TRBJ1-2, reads SQTIHQWPATLVQPVGSPLSLECTVEGTSNPNLYWYRQAAGRGLQLLFYSVGIGQISSEVPQNLSASRPQDRQFILSSKKLLLSDSGFYLCAWSVGGVLYGYTFGSGTRLTVV.

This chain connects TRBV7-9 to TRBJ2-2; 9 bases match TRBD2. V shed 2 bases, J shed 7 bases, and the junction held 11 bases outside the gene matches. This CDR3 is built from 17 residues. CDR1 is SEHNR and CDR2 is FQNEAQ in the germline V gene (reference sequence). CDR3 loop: CASSLFSLAGDVGELFF. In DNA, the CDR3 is TGTGCCAGCAGCTTATTTTCGTTAGCGGGAGATGTCGGGGAGCTGTTTTTT.

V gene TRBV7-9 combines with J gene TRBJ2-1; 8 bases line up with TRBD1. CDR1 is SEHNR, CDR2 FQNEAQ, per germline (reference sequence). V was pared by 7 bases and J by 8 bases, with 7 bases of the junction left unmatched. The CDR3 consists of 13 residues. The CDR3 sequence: CASIRTGLDEQFF. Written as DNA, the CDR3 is TGTGCCAGCATTCGGACAGGGTTGGATGAGCAGTTCTTC.

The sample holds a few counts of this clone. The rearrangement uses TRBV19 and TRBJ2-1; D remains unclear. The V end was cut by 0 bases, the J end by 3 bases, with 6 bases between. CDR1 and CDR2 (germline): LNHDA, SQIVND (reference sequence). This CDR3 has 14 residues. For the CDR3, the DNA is TGTGCCAGTAGTATAGAATCCGGCTACAATGAGCAGTTCTTC. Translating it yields CASSIESGYNEQFF.

The CDR3, as DNA: TGCAGCGTTTCCTTGACAGGGGACTATGGCTACACCTTC. As protein: CSVSLTGDYGYTF. This chain connects TRBV29-1 to TRBJ1-2, with 8 positions matching TRBD1. From germline, CDR1 is SQVTM and CDR2 ANQGSEA. Trimming cost V 5 bases and J 3 bases; bases outside gene matches: 5. The CDR3 runs 13 residues.

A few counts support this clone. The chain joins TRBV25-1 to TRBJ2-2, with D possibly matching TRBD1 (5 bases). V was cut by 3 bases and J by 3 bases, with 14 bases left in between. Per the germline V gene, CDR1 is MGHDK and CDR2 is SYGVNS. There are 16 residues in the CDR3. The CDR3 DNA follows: TGTGCCAGCAGTGAGGCAAAAGGGGTTTACACCGGGGAGCTGTTTTTT. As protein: CASSEAKGVYTGELFF.

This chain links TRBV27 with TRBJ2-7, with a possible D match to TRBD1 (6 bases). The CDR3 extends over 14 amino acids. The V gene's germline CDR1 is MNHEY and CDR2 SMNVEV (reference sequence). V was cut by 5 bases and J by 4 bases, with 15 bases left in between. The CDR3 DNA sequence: TGTGCCAGCAGTCCTAACGACAGGCTGTACGAGCAGTACTTC. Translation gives CASSPNDRLYEQYF.

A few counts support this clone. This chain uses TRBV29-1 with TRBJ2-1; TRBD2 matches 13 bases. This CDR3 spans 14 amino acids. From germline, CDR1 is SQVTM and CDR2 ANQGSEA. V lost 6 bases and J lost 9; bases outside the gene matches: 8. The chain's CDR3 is CSVYTSGRAGEQFF. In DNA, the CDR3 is TGCAGCGTCTACACTAGCGGGAGGGCCGGTGAGCAGTTCTTC.

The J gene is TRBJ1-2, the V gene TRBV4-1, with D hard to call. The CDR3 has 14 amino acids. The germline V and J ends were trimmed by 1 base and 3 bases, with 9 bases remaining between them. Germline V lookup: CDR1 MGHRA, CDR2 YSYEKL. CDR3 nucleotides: TGCGCCAGCAGCCAAGGCCAGGTCGACTATGGCTACACCTTC. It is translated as CASSQGQVDYGYTF.

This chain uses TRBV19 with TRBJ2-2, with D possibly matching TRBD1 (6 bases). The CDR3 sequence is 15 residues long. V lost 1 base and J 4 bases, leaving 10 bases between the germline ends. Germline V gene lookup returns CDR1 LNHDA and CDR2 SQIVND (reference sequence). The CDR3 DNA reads TGTGCCAGTAGTATAGCTACAGGGTTCACCGGGGAGCTGTTTTTT. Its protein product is CASSIATGFTGELFF.

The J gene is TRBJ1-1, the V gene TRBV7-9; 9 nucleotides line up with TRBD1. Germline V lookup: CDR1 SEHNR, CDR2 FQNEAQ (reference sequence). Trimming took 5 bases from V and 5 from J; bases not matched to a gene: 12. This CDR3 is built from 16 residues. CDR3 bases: TGTGCCAGCAGCCTCACCCCGACAGGGGGTGAAACTGAAGCTTTCTTT. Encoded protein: CASSLTPTGGETEAFF.

CDR3 amino acids: CASRPIHVDTGELFF. The CDR3 region has the DNA TGTGCCAGCAGACCGATCCACGTAGATACCGGGGAGCTGTTTTTT. This chain joins TRBV7-2 and TRBJ2-2; D gene uncertain. V lost 6 bases and J lost 5, with 16 bases in between. Germline-derived CDR1 and CDR2 are SGHTA and FQGNSA. The CDR3 consists of 15 residues.

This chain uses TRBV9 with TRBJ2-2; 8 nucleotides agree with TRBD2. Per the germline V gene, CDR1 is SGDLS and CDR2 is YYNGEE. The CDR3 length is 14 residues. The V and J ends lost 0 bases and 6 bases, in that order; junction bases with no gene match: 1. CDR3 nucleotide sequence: TGTGCCAGCAGCGTAGATAGCGGGGCCGGGGAGCTGTTTTTT. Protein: CASSVDSGAGELFF.

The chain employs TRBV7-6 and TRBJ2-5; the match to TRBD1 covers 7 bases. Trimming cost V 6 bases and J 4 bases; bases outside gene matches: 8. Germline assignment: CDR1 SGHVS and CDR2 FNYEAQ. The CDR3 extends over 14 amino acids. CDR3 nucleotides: TGTGCCAGCAGTGGACAGGTCGGGCCAGAGACCCAGTACTTC. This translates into CASSGQVGPETQYF.

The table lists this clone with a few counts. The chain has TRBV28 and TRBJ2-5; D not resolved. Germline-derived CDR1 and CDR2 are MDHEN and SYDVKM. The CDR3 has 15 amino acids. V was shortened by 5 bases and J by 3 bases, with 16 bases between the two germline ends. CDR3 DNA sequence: TGTGCCAGCAGTCCCGGCGAAGGCGGCGAAGAGACCCAGTACTTC. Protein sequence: CASSPGEGGEETQYF. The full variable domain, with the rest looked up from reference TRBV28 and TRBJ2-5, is DVKVTQSSRYLVKRTGEKVFLECVQDMDHENMFWYRQDPGLGLRLIYFSYDVKMKEKGDIPEGYSVSREKKERFSLILESASTNQTSMYLCASSPGEGGEETQYFGPGTRLLVL.

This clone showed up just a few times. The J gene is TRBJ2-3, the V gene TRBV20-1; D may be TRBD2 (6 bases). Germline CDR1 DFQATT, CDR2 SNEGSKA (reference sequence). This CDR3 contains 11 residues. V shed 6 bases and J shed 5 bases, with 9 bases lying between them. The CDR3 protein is CSAGGGDTQYF. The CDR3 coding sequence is TGCAGTGCGGGAGGCGGAGATACGCAGTATTTT.

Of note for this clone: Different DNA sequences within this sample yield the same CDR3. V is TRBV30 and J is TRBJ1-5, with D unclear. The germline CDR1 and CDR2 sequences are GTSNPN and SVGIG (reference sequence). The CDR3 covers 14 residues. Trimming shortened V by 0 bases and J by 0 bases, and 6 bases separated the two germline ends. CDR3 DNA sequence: TGTGCCTGGAGTGTATTACTTAGCAATCAGCCCCAGCATTTT. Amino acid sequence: CAWSVLLSNQPQHF.

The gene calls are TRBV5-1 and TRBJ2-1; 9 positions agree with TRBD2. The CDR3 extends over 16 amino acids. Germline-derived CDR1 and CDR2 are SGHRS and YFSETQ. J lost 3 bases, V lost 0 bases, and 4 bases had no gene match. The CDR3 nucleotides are TGCGCCAGCAGCTTGGTAGCTAGCGGGAACTACAATGAGCAGTTCTTC. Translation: CASSLVASGNYNEQFF.

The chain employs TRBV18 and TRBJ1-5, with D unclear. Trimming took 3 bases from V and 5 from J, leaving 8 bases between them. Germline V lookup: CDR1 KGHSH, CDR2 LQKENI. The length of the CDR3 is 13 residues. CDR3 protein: CASSPLRDQPQHF. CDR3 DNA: TGTGCCAGCTCACCCCTGAGGGATCAGCCCCAGCATTTT. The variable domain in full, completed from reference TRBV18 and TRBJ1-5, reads NAGVMQNPRHLVRRRGQEARLRCSPMKGHSHVYWYRQLPEEGLKFMVYLQKENIIDESGMPKERFSAEFPKEGPSILRIQQVVRGDSAAYFCASSPLRDQPQHFGDGTRLSIL.

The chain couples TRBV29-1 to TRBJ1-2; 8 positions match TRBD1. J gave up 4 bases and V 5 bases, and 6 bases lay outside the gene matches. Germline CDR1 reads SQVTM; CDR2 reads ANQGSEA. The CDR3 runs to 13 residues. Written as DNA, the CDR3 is TGCAGCGTTTCTCGGACAGGGAGCTATGGCTACACCTTC. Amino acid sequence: CSVSRTGSYGYTF.

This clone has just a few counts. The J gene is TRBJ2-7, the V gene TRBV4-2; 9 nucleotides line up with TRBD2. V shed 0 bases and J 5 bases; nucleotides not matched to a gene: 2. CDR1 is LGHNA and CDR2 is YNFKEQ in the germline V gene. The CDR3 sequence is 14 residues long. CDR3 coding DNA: TGTGCCAGCAGCCAAGATCGGACTAGCGACGAGCAGTACTTC. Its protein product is CASSQDRTSDEQYF.

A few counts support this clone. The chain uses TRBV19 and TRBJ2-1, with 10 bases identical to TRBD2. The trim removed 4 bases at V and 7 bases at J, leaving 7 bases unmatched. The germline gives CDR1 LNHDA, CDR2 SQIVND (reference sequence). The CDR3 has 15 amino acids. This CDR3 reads CASSSSGRPGNEQFF. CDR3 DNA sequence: TGTGCCAGTAGTAGTAGCGGGAGGCCAGGAAATGAGCAGTTCTTC.